These 3 T cell receptor beta chains were all obtained from the same sample, sequenced in a study of T cell responses to AZD1222 COVID-19 vaccine. Clones were read by immunoSEQ multiplex PCR, and TCRdb kept only the in-frame ones, dropping some. The table includes under 150,000 clones, around 89% detected once. Specimen: peripheral blood, collected on day 0 of AZD1222 vaccination. These receptors all come from an adult in good health.

The J gene is TRBJ1-4, the V gene TRBV4-3; no clear D gene. The CDR3 is 15 residues long. V was clipped by 0 bases and J by 2 bases, with 7 bases between them. Germline values: CDR1 LGHNA, CDR2 YSLEER. In nucleotides, the CDR3 is TGCGCCAGCAGCCAAGATGCACGGACTAATGAAAAACTGTTTTTT. Translating gives CASSQDARTNEKLFF.

This chain connects TRBV5-1 to TRBJ2-1, with D possibly being TRBD2 (7 bases). Germline V gives CDR1 SGHRS, CDR2 YFSETQ. The V end was cut by 4 bases, the J end by 8 bases, with 25 bases between. The CDR3 spans 17 residues. DNA of the CDR3: TGCGCCAGCAGCCCCCGGCCAGGGGAGCGGGGTCTGGATGAGCAGTTCTTC. Translating it yields CASSPRPGERGLDEQFF. Full variable domain (outside the CDR3, taken from reference TRBV5-1 and TRBJ2-1): KAGVTQTPRYLIKTRGQQVTLSCSPISGHRSVSWYQQTPGQGLQFLFEYFSETQRNKGNFPGRFSGRQFSNSRSEMNVSTLELGDSALYLCASSPRPGERGLDEQFFGPGTRLTVL.

This rearrangement joins TRBV3-1 (or the pseudogene TRBV3-2) to TRBJ1-6; D is undetermined. Per germline, CDR1 LGHDT and CDR2 YNNKEL (reference sequence). V lost 0 bases and J 7 bases, leaving 4 bases between the germline ends. CDR3 size: 13 residues. This chain's CDR3 is CASSQDWNSPLHF. CDR3 DNA sequence: TGTGCCAGCAGCCAAGACTGGAATTCACCCCTCCACTTT.